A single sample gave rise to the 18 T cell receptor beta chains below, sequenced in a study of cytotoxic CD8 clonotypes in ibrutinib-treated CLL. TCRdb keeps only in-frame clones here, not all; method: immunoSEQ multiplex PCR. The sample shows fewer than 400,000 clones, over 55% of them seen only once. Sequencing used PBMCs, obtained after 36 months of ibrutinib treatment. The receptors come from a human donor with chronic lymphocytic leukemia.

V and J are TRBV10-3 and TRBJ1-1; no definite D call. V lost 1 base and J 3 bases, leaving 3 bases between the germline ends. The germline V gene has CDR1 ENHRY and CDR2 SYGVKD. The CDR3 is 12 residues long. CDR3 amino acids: CAISEWDTEAFF. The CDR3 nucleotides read TGTGCCATCAGTGAGTGGGACACTGAAGCTTTCTTT.

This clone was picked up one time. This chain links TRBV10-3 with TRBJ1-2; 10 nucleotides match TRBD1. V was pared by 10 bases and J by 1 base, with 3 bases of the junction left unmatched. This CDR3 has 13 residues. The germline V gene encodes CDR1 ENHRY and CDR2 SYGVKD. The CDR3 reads CASGQGGNYGYTF. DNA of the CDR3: TGTGCCAGCGGACAGGGGGGTAACTATGGCTACACCTTC.

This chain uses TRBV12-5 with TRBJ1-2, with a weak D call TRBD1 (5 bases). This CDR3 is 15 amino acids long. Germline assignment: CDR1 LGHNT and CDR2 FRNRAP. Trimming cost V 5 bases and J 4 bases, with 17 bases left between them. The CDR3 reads CASGPKTASSYGYTF. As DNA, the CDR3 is TGTGCTAGTGGTCCTAAGACAGCTAGTTCCTATGGCTACACCTTC.

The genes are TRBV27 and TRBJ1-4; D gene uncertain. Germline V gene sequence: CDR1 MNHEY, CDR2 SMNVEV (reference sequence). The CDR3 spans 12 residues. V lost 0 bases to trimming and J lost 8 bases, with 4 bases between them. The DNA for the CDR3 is TGTGCCAGCAGTTTATCCGGGGAAAAACTGTTTTTT. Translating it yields CASSLSGEKLFF.

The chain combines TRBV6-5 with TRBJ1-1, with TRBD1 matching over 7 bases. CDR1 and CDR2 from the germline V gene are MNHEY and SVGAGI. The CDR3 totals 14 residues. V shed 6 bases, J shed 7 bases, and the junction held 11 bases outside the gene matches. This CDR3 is CASSRGTVLFEAFF. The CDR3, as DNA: TGTGCCAGCAGCCGCGGGACAGTGCTCTTTGAAGCTTTCTTT.

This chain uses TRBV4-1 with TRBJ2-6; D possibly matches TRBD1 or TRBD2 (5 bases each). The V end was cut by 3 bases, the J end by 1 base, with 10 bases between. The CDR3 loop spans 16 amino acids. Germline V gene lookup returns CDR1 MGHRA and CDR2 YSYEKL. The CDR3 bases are TGCGCCAGCAGCCAGAGAGGGGCGTCTGGGGCCAACGTCCTGACTTTC. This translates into CASSQRGASGANVLTF.

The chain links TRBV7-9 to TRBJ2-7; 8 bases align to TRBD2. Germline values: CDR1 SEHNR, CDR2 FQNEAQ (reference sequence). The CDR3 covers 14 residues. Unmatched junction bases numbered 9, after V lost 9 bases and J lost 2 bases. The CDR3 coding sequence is TGTGCCAGTAGGTACTCGGGGGGGACCTACGAGCAGTACTTC. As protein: CASRYSGGTYEQYF.

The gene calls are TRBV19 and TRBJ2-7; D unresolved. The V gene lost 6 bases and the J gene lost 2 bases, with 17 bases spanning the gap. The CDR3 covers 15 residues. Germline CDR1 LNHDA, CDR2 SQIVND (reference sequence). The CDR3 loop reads CASSSQDGYTYEQYF. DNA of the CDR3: TGTGCCAGTAGCTCCCAGGACGGGTATACCTACGAGCAGTACTTC.

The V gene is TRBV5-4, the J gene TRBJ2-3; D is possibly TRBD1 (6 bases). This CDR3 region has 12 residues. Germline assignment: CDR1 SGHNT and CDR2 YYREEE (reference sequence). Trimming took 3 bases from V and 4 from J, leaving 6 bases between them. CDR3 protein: CASSWTADTQYF. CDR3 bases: TGTGCCAGCAGCTGGACAGCAGATACGCAGTATTTT.

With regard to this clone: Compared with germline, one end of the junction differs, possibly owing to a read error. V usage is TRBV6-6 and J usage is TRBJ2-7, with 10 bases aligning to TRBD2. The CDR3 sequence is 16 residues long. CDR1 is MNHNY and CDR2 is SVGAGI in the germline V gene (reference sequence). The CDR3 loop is CASSDSGLAYSYEQYF. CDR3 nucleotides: TGTGCCAGCAGTGACTCGGGACTAGCGTACTCCTACGAGCAGTACTTC.

The DNA for the CDR3 is TGTGCCAGCAGCGAAGGGCGGTTTGGCAATCAGCCCCAGCATTTT. Its translation: CASSEGRFGNQPQHF. The rearrangement joins TRBV7-8 to TRBJ1-5; D remains ambiguous. Germline V gives CDR1 SGHVS, CDR2 FQNEAQ. The CDR3 runs 15 residues. With 5 bases removed from V and 2 bases from J, the gap between germline ends came to 13 bases.

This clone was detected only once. The CDR3 DNA is TGTGCCACCAGCAGAGTGCAAGAGACCCAGTACTTC. It encodes CATSRVQETQYF. V and J are TRBV15 and TRBJ2-5; D unclear. Trimming cost V 1 base and J 2 bases, with 2 bases left between them. Germline V CDR1 and CDR2: LNHNV, YYDKDF (reference sequence). The CDR3 spans 12 residues.

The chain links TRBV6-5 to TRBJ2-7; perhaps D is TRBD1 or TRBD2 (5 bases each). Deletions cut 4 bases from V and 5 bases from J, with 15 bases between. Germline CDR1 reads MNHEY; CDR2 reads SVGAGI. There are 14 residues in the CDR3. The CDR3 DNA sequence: TGTGCCAGCAGTTTAGCTGGGGGTTTCCACGAGCAGTACTTC. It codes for CASSLAGGFHEQYF.

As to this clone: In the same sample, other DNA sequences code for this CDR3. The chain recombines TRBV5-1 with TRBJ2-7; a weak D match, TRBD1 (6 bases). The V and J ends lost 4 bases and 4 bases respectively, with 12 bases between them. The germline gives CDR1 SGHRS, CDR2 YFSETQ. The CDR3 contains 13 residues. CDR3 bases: TGCGCCAGCAGCCTGGACAGTTTGTACGAGCAGTACTTC. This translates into CASSLDSLYEQYF.

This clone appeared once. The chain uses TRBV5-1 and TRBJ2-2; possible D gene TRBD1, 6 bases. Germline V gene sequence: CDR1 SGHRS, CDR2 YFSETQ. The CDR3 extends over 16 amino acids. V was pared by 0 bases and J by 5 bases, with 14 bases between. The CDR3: CASSLAGARRTGELFF. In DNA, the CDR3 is TGCGCCAGCAGCTTGGCAGGGGCGCGTCGTACCGGGGAGCTGTTTTTT.

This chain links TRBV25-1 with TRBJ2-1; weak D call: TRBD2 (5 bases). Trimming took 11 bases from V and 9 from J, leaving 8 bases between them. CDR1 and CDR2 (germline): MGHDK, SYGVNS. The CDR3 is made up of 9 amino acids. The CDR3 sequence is CAVRGEQFF. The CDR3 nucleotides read TGTGCCGTCCGGGGTGAGCAGTTCTTC.

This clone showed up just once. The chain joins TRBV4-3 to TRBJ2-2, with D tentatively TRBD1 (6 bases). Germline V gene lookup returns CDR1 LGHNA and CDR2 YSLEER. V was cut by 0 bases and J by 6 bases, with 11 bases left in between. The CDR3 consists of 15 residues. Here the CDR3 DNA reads TGCGCCAGCAGCCAAGACTCGACAGGCCCCGGGGAGCTGTTTTTT. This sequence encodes CASSQDSTGPGELFF.

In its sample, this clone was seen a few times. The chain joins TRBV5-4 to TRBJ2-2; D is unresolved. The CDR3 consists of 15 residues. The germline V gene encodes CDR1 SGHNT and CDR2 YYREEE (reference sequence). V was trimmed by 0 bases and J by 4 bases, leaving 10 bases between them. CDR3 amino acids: CASSLGRSGTGELFF. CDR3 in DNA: TGTGCCAGCAGCTTGGGCCGCTCAGGCACCGGGGAGCTGTTTTTT.